What follows are 30 T cell receptor beta chains derived from one specimen sequenced in a study of shared clonotypes between healthy human individuals. Produced via immunoSEQ multiplex PCR; TCRdb's table is partial and in-frame only. The sample comprises about 600,000 clones, roughly 79% of which are singletons, and around 11% rests with the top ten. The sequenced sample was PBMCs. These receptors were obtained from a woman in her forties in good health. Some clones in this sample may be carry-over from other donors' samples.

Details on this clone: This could be a read error, since a much larger clone is one nucleotide away. The V call is TRBV7-9, the J call TRBJ2-1; a weak D match, TRBD2 (6 bases). The ends were cut back, 2 bases at V and 0 bases at J, with 8 bases in the middle. Looked up from germline, CDR1 is SEHNR and CDR2 is FQNEAQ (reference sequence). The CDR3 length is 15 residues. The CDR3 sequence: CASSLRGNSYNEQFF. The CDR3 DNA reads as TGTGCCAGCAGCTTACGGGGGAACTCCTACAATGAGCAGTTCTTC.

This clone came up a few times. The chain has TRBV15 and TRBJ2-1, with TRBD2 identical over 9 bases. With V trimmed by 0 bases and J by 7 bases, 4 bases remained unmatched. Germline CDR1 is LNHNV and CDR2 is YYDKDF (reference sequence). This CDR3 region has 15 residues. The CDR3 spells CATSRDLAGWNEQFF. The CDR3 nucleotides are TGTGCCACCAGCAGAGATCTAGCGGGATGGAATGAGCAGTTCTTC.

The rearrangement uses TRBV27 and TRBJ2-7; 11 nucleotides align to TRBD2. The junction had 8 bases not matched to a gene; V was cut back by 4 bases and J by 3 bases. The length of the CDR3 is 16 residues. The germline gives CDR1 MNHEY, CDR2 SMNVEV (reference sequence). CDR3 DNA sequence: TGTGCCAGCAGTTCGACTCGACTAGCGGGGATCTACGAGCAGTACTTC. It encodes CASSSTRLAGIYEQYF.

This chain uses TRBV5-6 with TRBJ1-1; no clear D gene. V was cut by 4 bases and J by 4 bases, with 17 bases left in between. Germline values: CDR1 SGHDT, CDR2 YYEEEE. The CDR3 loop spans 15 amino acids. As DNA, the CDR3 is TGTGCCAGCAGCCCGATGCTAAGGAGTGGCACTGAAGCTTTCTTT. Residues: CASSPMLRSGTEAFF. The variable domain in full, completed from reference TRBV5-6 and TRBJ1-1, reads DAGVTQSPTHLIKTRGQQVTLRCSPKSGHDTVSWYQQALGQGPQFIFQYYEEEERQRGNFPDRFSGHQFPNYSSELNVNALLLGDSALYLCASSPMLRSGTEAFFGQGTRLTVV.

The rearrangement links TRBV5-1 to TRBJ1-3; D is ambiguous. V was pared by 0 bases and J by 0 bases, with 7 bases between. In germline, CDR1 is SGHRS, CDR2 YFSETQ. The CDR3 sequence is 15 residues long. In nucleotides, the CDR3 is TGCGCCAGCAGCTTGGATCAGTTCTCTGGAAACACCATATATTTT. Its protein is CASSLDQFSGNTIYF. Full variable domain (rest looked up from reference TRBV5-1 and TRBJ1-3): KAGVTQTPRYLIKTRGQQVTLSCSPISGHRSVSWYQQTPGQGLQFLFEYFSETQRNKGNFPGRFSGRQFSNSRSEMNVSTLELGDSALYLCASSLDQFSGNTIYFGEGSWLTVV.

On this clone: This may stem from a read error, because a much larger clone lies one nucleotide away. This sequence joins TRBV7-6 and TRBJ2-3; D gene unclear. V was cut by 0 bases and J by 6 bases, with 1 base left in between. The CDR3 consists of 11 residues. Germline V lookup: CDR1 SGHVS, CDR2 FNYEAQ. CDR3 sequence reads: CASSLADTQYF. The CDR3 DNA sequence: TGTGCCAGCAGCTTAGCGGATACGCAGTATTTT.

This sequence joins TRBV14 and TRBJ1-5; 10 bases agree with TRBD1. After removal of 1 base from V and 8 bases from J, the junction contained 17 bases not matched to a gene. Germline lookup yields CDR1 SGHDN and CDR2 FVKESK. This CDR3 has 19 amino acids. Written as DNA, the CDR3 is TGTGCCAGCAGCCAAGGACAGCCGGGACAGGGGATGGCGTCGGAGCCCCAGCATTTT. Protein: CASSQGQPGQGMASEPQHF.

This clone has only a few counts. A single base separates this from a much larger clone, so it may be a read error. Other DNA sequences in this sample translate to the same CDR3. The V call is TRBV7-9, the J call TRBJ1-1; D is perhaps TRBD1 (5 bases). CDR1 and CDR2 from the germline V gene are SEHNR and FQNEAQ (reference sequence). The CDR3 is made up of 12 amino acids. CDR3 loop: CASSDQGLGAFF. The CDR3 nucleotides are TGCGCCAGCAGCGATCAGGGACTCGGAGCTTTCTTT.

V gene TRBV7-3 combines with J gene TRBJ2-1; 11 bases align to TRBD2. The J segment lost 7 bases and the V segment lost 5 bases, leaving 7 bases of the junction unmatched. Germline CDR1 and CDR2: SGHTA and FQGTGA. This CDR3 contains 15 residues. The CDR3 DNA is TGTGCCAGCAGCCTCTTAGCGGGAGGGCCGAATGAGCAGTTCTTC. Its protein is CASSLLAGGPNEQFF.

The count of this clone is one. The chain employs TRBV4-1 and TRBJ2-1; 11 bases line up with TRBD2. The CDR3 totals 16 residues. J gave up 10 bases and V 7 bases, and 15 bases lay outside the gene matches. CDR1 and CDR2 (germline): MGHRA, YSYEKL. DNA of the CDR3: TGCGCCAGCACCTCCGGCCCACTAGCGGGAGTGGACGAGCAGTTCTTC. Translation gives CASTSGPLAGVDEQFF.

Comment on this clone: A read error is the likely source, as a far larger clone sits one nucleotide away. Different DNA sequences within this sample yield the same CDR3. This chain connects TRBV5-1 to TRBJ2-5; D gene ambiguous. CDR1 is SGHRS and CDR2 is YFSETQ in the germline V gene. This CDR3 is built from 11 residues. The CDR3 DNA follows: TGCGCCAGCAGCTTCCAAGAAACCCAGTACTTC. Translating gives CASSFQETQYF.

This chain uses TRBV5-6 with TRBJ2-2; 9 bases align to TRBD1. V was pared by 4 bases and J by 3 bases, with 1 base of the junction left unmatched. The CDR3 sequence is 14 residues long. The germline CDR1 and CDR2 sequences are SGHDT and YYEEEE. CDR3 region: CASSGTGYTGELFF. The CDR3, as DNA: TGTGCCAGCAGCGGGACAGGGTACACCGGGGAGCTGTTTTTT.

The chain uses TRBV11-3 and TRBJ2-7; 8 bases are shared with TRBD1. Per germline, CDR1 SGHNT and CDR2 YENEEA. This CDR3 has 15 residues. The trim removed 0 bases at V and 3 bases at J, leaving 4 bases unmatched. The CDR3 sequence: CASSLDGTGDYEQYF. The CDR3 DNA reads as TGTGCCAGCAGCTTAGACGGGACAGGCGACTACGAGCAGTACTTC.

This chain links TRBV7-3 with TRBJ2-5, with D unclear. Looked up from germline, CDR1 is SGHTA and CDR2 is FQGTGA. The CDR3 is 14 residues long. V dropped 1 base and J dropped 7 bases, with 13 bases sitting between them. CDR3 loop: CASSLIRIPGTQYF. In nucleotides, the CDR3 is TGTGCCAGCAGCTTAATCCGGATCCCGGGGACCCAGTACTTC.

V usage is TRBV27 and J usage is TRBJ2-1; D possibly corresponds to TRBD2 (6 bases). V was shortened by 7 bases and J by 4 bases, with 17 bases between the two germline ends. The CDR3 runs 15 residues. The germline V gene encodes CDR1 MNHEY and CDR2 SMNVEV (reference sequence). CDR3 region: CASKIGDSLYNEQFF. As DNA, the CDR3 is TGTGCCAGCAAAATAGGGGACTCGCTTTACAATGAGCAGTTCTTC.

CDR3 sequence (DNA): TGCGCCAGCAGCCAAGAGCGGCTAGCGGGATATAATGAGCAGTTCTTC. Encoded protein: CASSQERLAGYNEQFF. The V gene is TRBV4-1, the J gene TRBJ2-1; 9 nucleotides agree with TRBD2. This CDR3 has 16 residues. V was clipped by 0 bases and J by 7 bases; unmatched bases: 7. Germline values: CDR1 MGHRA, CDR2 YSYEKL.

This chain links TRBV5-6 with TRBJ2-7, with 8 bases aligning to TRBD1. CDR3 length: 13 amino acids. The V gene's germline CDR1 is SGHDT and CDR2 YYEEEE. J lost 3 bases, V lost 4 bases, and 3 bases had no gene match. This CDR3 reads CASSPRGLYEQYF. The CDR3 DNA reads TGTGCCAGCAGCCCCAGGGGGCTCTACGAGCAGTACTTC.

V is TRBV7-2 and J is TRBJ2-1; D not resolved. The V gene's germline CDR1 is SGHTA and CDR2 FQGNSA. Trimming removed 2 bases from V and 4 bases from J, with 3 bases in between. This CDR3 spans 12 amino acids. This CDR3 is CASSLTYNEQFF. The CDR3 DNA follows: TGTGCCAGCAGCTTAACTTACAATGAGCAGTTCTTC.

The chain joins TRBV19 to TRBJ2-3; a weak D match, TRBD2 (6 bases). This CDR3 region has 13 residues. With 3 bases removed from V and 4 bases from J, the gap between germline ends came to 8 bases. Per the germline V gene, CDR1 is LNHDA and CDR2 is SQIVND (reference sequence). CDR3 sequence: CASSIPGADTQYF. CDR3 in DNA: TGTGCCAGTAGTATCCCGGGGGCAGATACGCAGTATTTT.

The rearrangement uses TRBV7-9 and TRBJ2-7, with 11 positions matching TRBD2. The CDR3 is made up of 17 amino acids. The J segment lost 9 bases and the V segment lost 1 base, leaving 14 bases of the junction unmatched. From germline, CDR1 is SEHNR and CDR2 FQNEAQ (reference sequence). The CDR3 sequence is CASSLGGRVAGGRVQYF. The DNA for the CDR3 is TGTGCCAGCAGCTTAGGGGGGAGGGTAGCGGGAGGGAGAGTGCAGTACTTC.

The V gene is TRBV4-1, the J gene TRBJ2-7; TRBD1 matches at 7 bases. CDR3 size: 16 residues. Germline assignment: CDR1 MGHRA and CDR2 YSYEKL. V lost 3 bases and J lost 1; bases outside the gene matches: 9. This CDR3 reads CASSQPISGQSYEQYF. The DNA for the CDR3 is TGCGCCAGCAGCCAGCCAATATCGGGACAGTCCTACGAGCAGTACTTC.

J is TRBJ2-3 and V is TRBV9; TRBD1 is a possible D gene (6 bases). Germline assignment: CDR1 SGDLS and CDR2 YYNGEE. CDR3 size: 15 residues. V was shortened by 2 bases and J by 2 bases, with 12 bases between the two germline ends. The CDR3 here is CASSVNGQYTDTQYF. CDR3 nucleotide sequence: TGTGCCAGCAGCGTTAATGGACAGTACACAGATACGCAGTATTTT.

The chain uses TRBV18 and TRBJ1-2; a possible D gene is TRBD1 (5 bases). CDR3 size: 13 residues. V gave up 1 base and J gave up 4 bases, with 7 bases separating them. Germline V CDR1 and CDR2: KGHSH, LQKENI. CDR3 in amino acids: CASSPLDIYGYTF. The CDR3 DNA reads as TGTGCCAGCTCACCACTGGACATCTATGGCTACACCTTC.

This rearrangement joins TRBV15 to TRBJ1-2; D not resolved. Germline V gene sequence: CDR1 LNHNV, CDR2 YYDKDF (reference sequence). The ends were cut back, 0 bases at V and 2 bases at J, with 13 bases in the middle. The CDR3 loop spans 16 amino acids. DNA for the CDR3: TGTGCCACCAGCAGAGATCGGTTTCCGGGAAACTATGGCTACACCTTC. Amino acids: CATSRDRFPGNYGYTF.

The chain uses TRBV19 and TRBJ1-6; D is unresolved. The germline V gene has CDR1 LNHDA and CDR2 SQIVND (reference sequence). There are 14 residues in the CDR3. V lost 7 bases, J lost 7 bases, and 14 bases lay in between. CDR3 in amino acids: CASTSRLVNSPLHF. CDR3 DNA sequence: TGTGCCAGTACTAGCAGATTGGTGAATTCACCCCTCCACTTT.

Comment on this clone: A far larger clone differs by one base, so this is likely a read error. CDR3 nucleotides: TGTGCCAGCAGCTCTTATTCCGCCGGGGAGCCGTTTTTT. Its protein product is CASSSYSAGEPFF. The genes are TRBV7-2 and TRBJ2-2, with D maybe TRBD2 (5 bases). This CDR3 contains 13 residues. Germline CDR1 is SGHTA and CDR2 is FQGNSA.

This clone was picked up many times. The chain combines TRBV5-4 with TRBJ1-2, with D possibly being TRBD1 (5 bases). The germline gives CDR1 SGHNT, CDR2 YYREEE (reference sequence). V dropped 4 bases and J dropped 2 bases, with 18 bases sitting between them. CDR3 length: 16 residues. The CDR3 sequence is CASSPDNGLLNYGYTF. In DNA form, the CDR3 reads TGTGCCAGCAGCCCGGACAATGGGTTATTGAACTATGGCTACACCTTC.

The chain combines TRBV6-5 with TRBJ1-4; a weak D match, TRBD1 (5 bases). Trimming stripped 0 bases from V and 6 bases from J, with 11 bases between. Germline CDR1 and CDR2: MNHEY and SVGAGI. There are 15 residues in the CDR3. The CDR3 loop is CASSYSWGNDEKLFF. The CDR3 coding sequence is TGTGCCAGCAGTTACTCTTGGGGGAACGATGAAAAACTGTTTTTT.

This clone has only a few counts. A read error may be the cause here, since a much bigger clone is one base away. In the same sample, other DNA sequences code for this CDR3. V gene TRBV29-1 combines with J gene TRBJ1-1; D remains ambiguous. Germline V gene data show CDR1 as SQVTM and CDR2 as ANQGSEA. This CDR3 is built from 13 residues. The chain's CDR3 is CSVTVGLDTEAFF. In DNA, the CDR3 is TGCAGCGTCACAGTAGGGTTAGACACTGAAGCTTTCTTC.

V is TRBV6-4 and J is TRBJ2-7; tentatively, D is TRBD1 (5 bases). Trimming shortened V by 6 bases and J by 5 bases, and 17 bases separated the two germline ends. The CDR3 is 14 amino acids. In germline, CDR1 is MRHNA, CDR2 SNTAGT. The CDR3 region has the DNA TGTGCCAGCAGCCCGACAGATCCCCCTGACGAGCAGTACTTC. It is translated as CASSPTDPPDEQYF.